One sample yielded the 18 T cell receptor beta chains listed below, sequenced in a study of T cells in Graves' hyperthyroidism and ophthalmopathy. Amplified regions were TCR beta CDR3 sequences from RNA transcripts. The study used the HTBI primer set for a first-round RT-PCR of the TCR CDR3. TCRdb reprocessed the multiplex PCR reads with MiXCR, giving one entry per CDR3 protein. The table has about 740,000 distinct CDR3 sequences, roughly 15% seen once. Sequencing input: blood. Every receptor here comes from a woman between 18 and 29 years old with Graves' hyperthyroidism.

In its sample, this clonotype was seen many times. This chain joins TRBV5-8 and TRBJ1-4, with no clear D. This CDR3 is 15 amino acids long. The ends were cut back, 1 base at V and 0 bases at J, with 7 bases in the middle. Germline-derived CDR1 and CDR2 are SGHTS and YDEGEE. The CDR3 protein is CASSLTEATNEKLFF. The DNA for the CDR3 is TGTGCCAGCAGCTTGACAGAAGCAACTAATGAAAAACTGTTTTTT.

CDR3 loop: CATSDRGAESPLTQYF. The CDR3 nucleotides are TGTGCCACCAGTGACCGGGGAGCGGAAAGCCCCTTGACGCAGTATTTT. The chain carries TRBV24-1 and TRBJ2-3, with a possible D match to TRBD2 (5 bases). Looked up from germline, CDR1 is KGHDR and CDR2 is SFDVKD. The length of the CDR3 is 16 residues. Trimming pared 4 bases from V and 9 bases from J, leaving 22 bases between.

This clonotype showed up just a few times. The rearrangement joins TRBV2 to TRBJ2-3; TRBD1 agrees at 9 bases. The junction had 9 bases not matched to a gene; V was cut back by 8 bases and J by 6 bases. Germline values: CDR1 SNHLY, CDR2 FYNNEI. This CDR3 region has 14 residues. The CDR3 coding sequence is TGTGCCAGCGGGAAACAGGGGGCCGGTGATACGCAGTATTTT. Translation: CASGKQGAGDTQYF.

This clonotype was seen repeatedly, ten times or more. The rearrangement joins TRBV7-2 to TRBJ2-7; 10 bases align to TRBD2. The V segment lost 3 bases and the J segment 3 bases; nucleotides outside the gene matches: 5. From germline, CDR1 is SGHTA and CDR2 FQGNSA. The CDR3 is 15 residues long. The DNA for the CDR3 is TGTGCCAGCAGCTTGTTGGCTAGCGGGAGCTACGAGCAGTACTTC. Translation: CASSLLASGSYEQYF. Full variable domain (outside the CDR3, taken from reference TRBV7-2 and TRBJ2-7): GAGVSQSPSNKVTEKGKDVELRCDPISGHTALYWYRQSLGQGLEFLIYFQGNSAPDKSGLPSDRFSAERTGGSVSTLTIQRTQQEDSAVYLCASSLLASGSYEQYFGPGTRLTVT.

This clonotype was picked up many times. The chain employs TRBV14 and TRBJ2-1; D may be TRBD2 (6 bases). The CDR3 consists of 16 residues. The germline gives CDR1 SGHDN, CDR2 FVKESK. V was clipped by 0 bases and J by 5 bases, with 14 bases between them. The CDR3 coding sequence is TGTGCCAGCAGCCAAGAAGTGGGAGGAGCACACAATGAGCAGTTCTTC. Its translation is CASSQEVGGAHNEQFF.

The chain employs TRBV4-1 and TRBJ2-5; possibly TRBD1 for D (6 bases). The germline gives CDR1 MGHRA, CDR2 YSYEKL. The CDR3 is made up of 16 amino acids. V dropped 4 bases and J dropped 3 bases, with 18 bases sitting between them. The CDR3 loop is CASSRPGAGPKETQYF. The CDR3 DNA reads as TGCGCCAGCAGCCGCCCAGGGGCGGGCCCCAAAGAGACCCAGTACTTC.

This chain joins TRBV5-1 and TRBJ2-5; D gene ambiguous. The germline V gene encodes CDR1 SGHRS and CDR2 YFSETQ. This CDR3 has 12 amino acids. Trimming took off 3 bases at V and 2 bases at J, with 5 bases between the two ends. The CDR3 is CASSSQQETQYF. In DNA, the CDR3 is TGCGCCAGCAGCTCGCAACAAGAGACCCAGTACTTC.

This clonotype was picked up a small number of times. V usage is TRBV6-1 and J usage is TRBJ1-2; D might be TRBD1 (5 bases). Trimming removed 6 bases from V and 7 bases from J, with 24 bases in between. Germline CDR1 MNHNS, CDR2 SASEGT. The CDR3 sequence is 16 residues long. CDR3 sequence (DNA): TGTGCCAGCAGAGACAACCTGGGGCCGGAGCTAGGTGGCTACACCTTC. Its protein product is CASRDNLGPELGGYTF.

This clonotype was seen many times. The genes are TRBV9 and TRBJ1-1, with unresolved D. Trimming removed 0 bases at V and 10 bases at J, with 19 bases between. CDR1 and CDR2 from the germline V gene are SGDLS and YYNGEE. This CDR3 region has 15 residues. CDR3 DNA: TGTGCCAGCAGCGTAGCGCCAGGCCCCAGTGAGAGAGCTTTCTTT. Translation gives CASSVAPGPSERAFF.

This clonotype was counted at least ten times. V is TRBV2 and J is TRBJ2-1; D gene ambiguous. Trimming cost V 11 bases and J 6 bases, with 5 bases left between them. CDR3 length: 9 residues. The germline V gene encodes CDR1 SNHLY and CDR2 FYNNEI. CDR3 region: CAGRNEQFF. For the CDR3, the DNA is TGTGCCGGACGCAATGAGCAGTTCTTC.

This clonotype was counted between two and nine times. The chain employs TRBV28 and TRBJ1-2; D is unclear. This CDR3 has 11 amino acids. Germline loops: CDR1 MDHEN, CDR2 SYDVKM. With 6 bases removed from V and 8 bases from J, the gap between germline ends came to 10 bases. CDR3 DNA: TGTGCCAGCAGCCAAGTTCGGGGCTACACCTTC. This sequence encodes CASSQVRGYTF.

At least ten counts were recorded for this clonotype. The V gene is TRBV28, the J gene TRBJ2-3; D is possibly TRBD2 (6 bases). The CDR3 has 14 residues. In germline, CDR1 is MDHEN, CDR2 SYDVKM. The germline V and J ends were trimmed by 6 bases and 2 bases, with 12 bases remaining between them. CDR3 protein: CASRLGGSTDTQYF. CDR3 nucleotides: TGTGCCAGCAGACTCGGGGGTTCCACAGATACGCAGTATTTT. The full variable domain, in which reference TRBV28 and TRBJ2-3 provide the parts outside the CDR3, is DVKVTQSSRYLVKRTGEKVFLECVQDMDHENMFWYRQDPGLGLRLIYFSYDVKMKEKGDIPEGYSVSREKKERFSLILESASTNQTSMYLCASRLGGSTDTQYFGPGTRLTVL.

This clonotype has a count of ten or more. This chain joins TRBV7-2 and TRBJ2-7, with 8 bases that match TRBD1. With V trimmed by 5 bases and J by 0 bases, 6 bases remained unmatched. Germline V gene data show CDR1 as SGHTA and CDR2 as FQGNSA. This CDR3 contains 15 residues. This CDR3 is CASSQRTGSSYEQYF. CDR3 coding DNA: TGTGCCAGCAGCCAACGGACAGGGAGCTCCTACGAGCAGTACTTC.

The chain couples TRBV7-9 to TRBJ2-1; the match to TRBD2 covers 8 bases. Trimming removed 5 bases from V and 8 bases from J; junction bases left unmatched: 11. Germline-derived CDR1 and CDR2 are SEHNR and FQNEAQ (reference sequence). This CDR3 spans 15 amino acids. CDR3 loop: CASSLGGGLFDEQFF. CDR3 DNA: TGTGCCAGCAGCCTCGGGGGGGGGCTTTTTGATGAGCAGTTCTTC. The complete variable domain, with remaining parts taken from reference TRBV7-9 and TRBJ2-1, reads DTGVSQNPRHKITKRGQNVTFRCDPISEHNRLYWYRQTLGQGPEFLTYFQNEAQLEKSRLLSDRFSAERPKGSFSTLEIQRTEQGDSAMYLCASSLGGGLFDEQFFGPGTRLTVL.

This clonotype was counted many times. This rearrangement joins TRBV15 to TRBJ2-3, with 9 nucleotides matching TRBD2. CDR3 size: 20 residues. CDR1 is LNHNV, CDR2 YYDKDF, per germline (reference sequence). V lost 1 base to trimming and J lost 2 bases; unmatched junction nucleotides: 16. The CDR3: CATSRVDHSVLAGTTDTQYF. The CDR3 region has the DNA TGTGCCACCAGCAGAGTGGATCATTCGGTGCTAGCGGGGACCACAGATACGCAGTATTTT.

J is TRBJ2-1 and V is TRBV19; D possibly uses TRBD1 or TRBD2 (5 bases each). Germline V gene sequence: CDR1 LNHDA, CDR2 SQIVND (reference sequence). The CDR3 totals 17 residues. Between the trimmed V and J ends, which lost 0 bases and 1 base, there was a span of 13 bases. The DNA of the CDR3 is TGTGCCAGTAGTATAGATCAGGGCGGGCTTTCCTACAATGAGCAGTTCTTC. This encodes CASSIDQGGLSYNEQFF.

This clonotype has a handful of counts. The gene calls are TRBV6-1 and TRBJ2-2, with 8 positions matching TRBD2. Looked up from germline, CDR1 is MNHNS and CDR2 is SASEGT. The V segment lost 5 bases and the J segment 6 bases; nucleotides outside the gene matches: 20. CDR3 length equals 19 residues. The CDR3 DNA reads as TGTGCCAGCAGTTACCGAAGCGGGAGTGCTGGAGGGGGACCCGGGGAGCTGTTTTTT. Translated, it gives CASSYRSGSAGGGPGELFF.

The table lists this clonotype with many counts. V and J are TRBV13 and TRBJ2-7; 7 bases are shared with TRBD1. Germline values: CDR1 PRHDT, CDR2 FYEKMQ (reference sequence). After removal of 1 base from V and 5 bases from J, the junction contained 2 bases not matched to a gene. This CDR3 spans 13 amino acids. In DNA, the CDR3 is TGTGCCAGCAGCTTAGTTGGACAGGACGAGCAGTACTTC. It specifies CASSLVGQDEQYF.